Given below is one T cell receptor (beta chain) in context. The specificity of this receptor is unknown. Base qualities are not provided; no much larger clone lies one nucleotide away. Whole blood was collected in K2EDTA tubes by collaborating institutions according to the institutions' own protocols. For TCRbeta analysis, collaborators shipped samples as frozen whole blood, isolated PBMCs, or DNA extracted from either of those sample types. These data belong to a study of blood T cell repertoires in COVID-19 (TCRdb year 2020). Context from the whole study: Collaborator samples came from the United States, Italy and Spain and covered acute and convalescent phases of COVID-19. The material from the prospective study consisted of cDNA or gDNA derived from T cells, B-cell-depleted T cells, or PBMCs. Samples were obtained from the ongoing ImmuneRACE study (first 160 participants) and from over a thousand subjects provided by 6 global collaborators. Sample metadata almost always included a de-identified subject ID, COVID-19 status, age in years and sex. Deeply sampled blood TCRbeta repertoires from subjects exposed to, actively infected with, or recovered from COVID-19 were included in the dataset. The repertoires were released in a freely available public database meant as a resource for research on the immune response to SARS-CoV-2. HLA class I and class II types, where available, came from metadata supplied by the sample provider rather than from assay-based typing. Beyond this particular receptor, the publication reports: The quantity of clinical and demographic metadata differed by source and by participant and was supplied without curation.

The immunoSEQ Assay, a bias-controlled multiplex PCR, was used to amplify TCRbeta CDR3 regions from genomic DNA. The paper's processing steps were these. Within the assay, amplification of reference gene primers was used to estimate how many nucleated cells each sample contained. To quantify the absolute abundance of each unique TCRbeta CDR3 rearrangement, sequence reads were collapsed and filtered. For each sample, productive Simpson clonality was calculated as the square root of Simpson's diversity index over productive rearrangements. This is the immuneACCESS table as TCRdb keeps it, with only in-frame sequences that have V and J called. A part of the clones is gone; compared with another copy, unresolved V genes explain less than half, and the rest is unexplained. Clone size and V and J calls were adopted from that table, with D and trimming inferred from the DNA. This sample holds under 250,000 clones; 89% were observed only once. The top ten clones comprise around 4.8% of the sample.

This TCR came from a woman between 35 and 50 years old with acute or convalescent COVID-19. Sequenced: peripheral blood.

The nucleotides read TGTGCCAGCAGCCGGTACCCTAGCGACCGCACAGATACGCAGTATTTT. The encoded protein is CASSRYPSDRTDTQYF. The chain is made from TRBV14 and TRBJ2-3; TRBD2 is perhaps the D gene, given 6 matching bases. At the junction V is shortened by 4 bases and J by 1 base, with 15 bases in between. CDR1 and CDR2, per the germline V gene, are SGHDN and FVKESK. The CDR3, cysteine through phenylalanine, is 16 amino acids long. The CDR3 DNA has 48 bases and is translated from base 1.